This T cell receptor beta chain comes out of a study of long-term antiretroviral therapy in people with HIV. Specimens held roughly 1-11 million cryopreserved PBMC prior to DNA extraction. This CDR3 has 15 residues. V dropped 4 bases and J dropped 1; count of bases not matched to a gene: 5. From germline, CDR1 is SGHNT and CDR2 YYREEE (reference sequence). Overall study findings and caveats: Across all time points, the repertoire was dominated by clones that expanded before ART.

About this clone: Antigen unknown.

Running of the v3.0 immunoSEQ assay took place at survey level. Repertoires were generated with immunoSEQ multiplex PCR, while TCRdb's copy carries only in-frame clones and drops some. The data show approximately 20,000 clones, 70% to 80% seen once. The sequence came from a woman aged 40 to 50 with HIV. The sequencing here drew on unsorted PBMCs, taken less than 1.8 years before starting antiretroviral therapy. This rearrangement joins TRBV5-4 to TRBJ2-3; TRBD1 agrees at 8 bases. Here the CDR3 DNA reads TGTGCCAGCAGCCCACAGGGGGATGGCACAGATACGCAGTATTTT. Amino acid sequence: CASSPQGDGTDTQYF.